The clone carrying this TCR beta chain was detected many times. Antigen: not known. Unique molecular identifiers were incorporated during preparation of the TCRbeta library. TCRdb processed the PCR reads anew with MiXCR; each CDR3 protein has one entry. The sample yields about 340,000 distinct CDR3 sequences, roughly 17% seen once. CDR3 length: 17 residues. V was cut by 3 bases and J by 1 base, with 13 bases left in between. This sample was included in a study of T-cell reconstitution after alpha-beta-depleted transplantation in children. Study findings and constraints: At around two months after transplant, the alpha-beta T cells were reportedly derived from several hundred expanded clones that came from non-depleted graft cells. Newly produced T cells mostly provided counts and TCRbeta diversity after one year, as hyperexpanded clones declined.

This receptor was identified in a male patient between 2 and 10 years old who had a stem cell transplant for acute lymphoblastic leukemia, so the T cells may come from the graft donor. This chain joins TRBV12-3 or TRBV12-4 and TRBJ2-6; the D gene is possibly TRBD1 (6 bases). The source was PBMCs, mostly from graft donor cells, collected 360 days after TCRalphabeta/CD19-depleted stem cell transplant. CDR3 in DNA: TGTGCCAGCAGTTTTGGCCAGGGGCTGTCTGGGGCCAACGTCCTGACTTTC. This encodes CASSFGQGLSGANVLTF.